The 26 T cell receptor beta chains in this list originate from one sample, sequenced in a study of T cells in Graves' hyperthyroidism and ophthalmopathy. TCR beta CDR3 region amplification was performed from RNA transcripts. HTBI primers were the set used in a first-round RT-PCR of the TCR CDR3. TCRdb used MiXCR to reprocess the multiplex PCR reads, holding one entry per CDR3 protein. The data show about 130,000 distinct CDR3 sequences, with over 20% seen just once and more than 60% held by the top ten. Sequenced material: blood. Receptor source: a woman between 50 and 59 years old with Graves' hyperthyroidism that later progressed to Graves' ophthalmopathy.

This clonotype appeared a few times. The chain recombines TRBV24-1 with TRBJ2-1; D gene uncertain. Looked up from germline, CDR1 is KGHDR and CDR2 is SFDVKD. Trimming stripped 4 bases from V and 4 bases from J, with 13 bases between. This CDR3 contains 15 residues. The CDR3 sequence is CATSEPSIGYNEQFF. CDR3 DNA sequence: TGTGCCACCAGTGAACCGTCGATCGGATACAATGAGCAGTTCTTC.

The genes are TRBV3-1 and TRBJ2-7, with a tentative D call TRBD1 (6 bases). The CDR3 loop spans 13 amino acids. Germline values: CDR1 LGHDT, CDR2 YNNKEL (reference sequence). Trimming stripped 7 bases from V and 5 bases from J, with 15 bases between. The CDR3 spells CASTSRGGNEQYF. Written as DNA, the CDR3 is TGTGCCAGCACCTCGAGAGGGGGTAACGAGCAGTACTTC.

This clonotype has a count of ten or more. The V and J genes are TRBV27 and TRBJ2-6; 7 bases map to TRBD1. Germline trimming cut 2 bases from V and 0 bases from J; bases unmatched to any gene: 7. Germline V gene sequence: CDR1 MNHEY, CDR2 SMNVEV (reference sequence). This CDR3 has 18 amino acids. The chain's CDR3 is CASSLRGTADSGANVLTF. In DNA, the CDR3 is TGTGCCAGCAGTTTACGAGGGACAGCAGACTCTGGGGCCAACGTCCTGACTTTC. The full variable domain, rest sourced from reference TRBV27 and TRBJ2-6, is EAQVTQNPRYLITVTGKKLTVTCSQNMNHEYMSWYRQDPGLGLRQIYYSMNVEVTDKGDVPEGYKVSRKEKRNFPLILESPSPNQTSLYFCASSLRGTADSGANVLTFGAGSRLTVL.

Points on this clonotype: A much larger clone lies a single base off, so this may be a read error. The rearrangement links TRBV6-2 or TRBV6-3 to TRBJ1-2; 8 nucleotides align to TRBD1. Germline lookup yields CDR1 MNHEY and CDR2 SVGEGT. The CDR3 contains 14 residues. The CDR3 loop reads CASRPGQGGYGCTF. The CDR3, as DNA: TGTGCCAGCAGACCCGGACAGGGCGGCTATGGCTGCACCTTC.

The chain uses TRBV6-1 and TRBJ1-1; 7 nucleotides align to TRBD1. The CDR3 spans 13 residues. From germline, CDR1 is MNHNS and CDR2 SASEGT. The junction had 5 bases not matched to a gene; V was cut back by 5 bases and J by 5 bases. The CDR3 reads CASSTTGWTEAFF. CDR3 in DNA: TGTGCCAGCAGTACGACAGGGTGGACTGAAGCTTTCTTT.

The rearrangement joins TRBV11-3 to TRBJ2-3, with D hard to call. TRBJ1-5 matches the DNA end more closely, so the J call is doubtful. The germline gives CDR1 SGHNT, CDR2 YENEEA. The CDR3 is 17 amino acids. The CDR3 region is CASSLEAPRTPTDTQHF. The DNA for the CDR3 is TGTGCCAGCAGCTTAGAGGCCCCACGTACTCCCACAGATACGCAGCATTTT.

There are many counts of this clonotype. V is TRBV7-9 and J is TRBJ1-5; the D gene is possibly TRBD1 (5 bases). Trimming removed 0 bases from V and 0 bases from J, with 12 bases in between. From germline, CDR1 is SEHNR and CDR2 FQNEAQ (reference sequence). The CDR3 has 17 amino acids. This chain's CDR3 is CASSLATGDISNQPQHF. The CDR3 DNA follows: TGTGCCAGCAGCTTAGCAACAGGTGATATTAGCAATCAGCCCCAGCATTTT.

This clonotype has at least ten counts. V is TRBV2 and J is TRBJ1-1; D possibly corresponds to TRBD1 (5 bases). This CDR3 comprises 18 residues. The germline V and J ends were trimmed by 7 bases and 0 bases, with 24 bases remaining between them. Germline CDR1 and CDR2: SNHLY and FYNNEI. CDR3 in amino acids: CASTRSWDSMGMNTEAFF. DNA for the CDR3: TGTGCCAGCACCCGCTCTTGGGACTCCATGGGAATGAACACTGAAGCTTTCTTT.

This clonotype was counted a few times. V and J are TRBV25-1 and TRBJ2-7, with D perhaps matching TRBD1 (6 bases). The CDR3 runs 15 residues. CDR1 and CDR2 from the germline V gene are MGHDK and SYGVNS. V lost 4 bases, J lost 5 bases, and 18 bases lay in between. The CDR3 here is CASSGYRLGADEQYF. The CDR3 coding sequence is TGTGCCAGCAGTGGATACCGATTGGGGGCCGACGAGCAGTACTTC.

The chain is built from TRBV11-2 and TRBJ2-5; no definite D call. Germline V lookup: CDR1 SGHAT, CDR2 FQNNGV. The length of the CDR3 is 15 residues. V was trimmed by 0 bases and J by 0 bases, leaving 8 bases between them. DNA of the CDR3: TGTGCCAGCAGCTTAGAAGTAACGTACCAAGAGACCCAGTACTTC. Amino acids: CASSLEVTYQETQYF.

The table lists this clonotype with a few counts. The chain carries TRBV2 and TRBJ2-3; 9 bases map to TRBD2. With 5 bases clipped from V and 2 bases from J, the junction kept 2 bases outside the gene matches. The CDR3 is 14 amino acids. CDR1 and CDR2 from the germline V gene are SNHLY and FYNNEI. The CDR3 coding sequence is TGTGCCAGCAGTAGGACTAGCGCCACAGATACGCAGTATTTT. As protein: CASSRTSATDTQYF. The full variable domain, rest sourced from reference TRBV2 and TRBJ2-3, is EPEVTQTPSHQVTQMGQEVILRCVPISNHLYFYWYRQILGQKVEFLVSFYNNEISEKSEIFDDQFSVERPDGSNFTLKIRSTKLEDSAMYFCASSRTSATDTQYFGPGTRLTVL.

The sample holds many counts of this clonotype. V and J are TRBV11-2 and TRBJ2-5; D call uncertain. V was pared by 2 bases and J by 5 bases, with 3 bases between. Germline V gene data show CDR1 as SGHAT and CDR2 as FQNNGV. The CDR3 loop spans 11 amino acids. The CDR3 region is CASSLMETQYF. The CDR3 nucleotides read TGTGCCAGCAGCTTAATGGAGACCCAGTACTTC.

The table lists this clonotype with many counts. The chain links TRBV28 to TRBJ1-1; 8 bases agree with TRBD1. Trimming cost V 6 bases and J 2 bases; bases outside gene matches: 8. CDR1 MDHEN and CDR2 SYDVKM come from the germline V gene. This CDR3 has 15 amino acids. The DNA of the CDR3 is TGTGCCAGCAGGTCACCCGGGACAGGCAACACTGAAGCTTTCTTT. This codes for CASRSPGTGNTEAFF.

V and J are TRBV2 and TRBJ2-5, with D possibly TRBD2 on 5 matching bases. Germline V gene sequence: CDR1 SNHLY, CDR2 FYNNEI. V was trimmed by 6 bases and J by 5 bases, leaving 10 bases between them. The CDR3 runs to 12 residues. CDR3 amino acids: CASRGPGETQYF. The CDR3 nucleotides read TGTGCCAGCAGAGGGCCGGGGGAGACCCAGTACTTC.

This clonotype occurred a few times. The chain combines TRBV9 with TRBJ2-7; 12 bases fit TRBD1. The germline gives CDR1 SGDLS, CDR2 YYNGEE. V was pared by 0 bases and J by 6 bases, with 4 bases of the junction left unmatched. CDR3 length equals 15 residues. In DNA, the CDR3 is TGTGCCAGCAGCGTAGAGGGGACAGGGGGCGTCGAGCAGTACTTC. This translates into CASSVEGTGGVEQYF.

The chain employs TRBV5-1 and TRBJ2-7; unclear D gene. The CDR3 sequence is 13 residues long. The V end lost 7 bases, the J end lost 0 bases, and 11 bases lay between the germline ends. Germline loops: CDR1 SGHRS, CDR2 YFSETQ. The CDR3 region has the DNA TGCGCCAGCGGAGACGACACCTCCTACGAGCAGTACTTC. It is translated as CASGDDTSYEQYF.

The sample holds many counts of this clonotype. The chain links TRBV20-1 to TRBJ1-5, with a possible D match to TRBD1 (6 bases). Trimming took 3 bases from V and 1 from J, leaving 16 bases between them. There are 16 residues in the CDR3. The V gene's germline CDR1 is DFQATT and CDR2 SNEGSKA (reference sequence). CDR3 in DNA: TGCAGTGCTAGTGGGGGGCTCAGCTGGAGCAATCAGCCCCAGCATTTT. Translation: CSASGGLSWSNQPQHF.

This clonotype was seen more than once but under ten times. The gene calls are TRBV6-1 and TRBJ2-1, with 10 bases matching TRBD2. The ends lost 5 bases at V and 6 bases at J; junction bases unmatched: 13. This CDR3 has 17 residues. Germline loops: CDR1 MNHNS, CDR2 SASEGT. This CDR3 is CASSRASGSLVPNEQFF. The CDR3 DNA follows: TGTGCCAGCAGTAGGGCTAGCGGGAGCCTGGTACCCAATGAGCAGTTCTTC.

This clonotype was counted between two and nine times. The chain is built from TRBV7-6 and TRBJ2-3; 7 bases fit TRBD2. This CDR3 has 15 amino acids. The V gene end was trimmed by 5 bases and the J gene end by 0 bases; junction bases not matched to a gene: 5. Germline V CDR1 and CDR2: SGHVS, FNYEAQ. The CDR3: CASSPLAESTDTQYF. As DNA, the CDR3 is TGTGCCAGCAGCCCCCTAGCGGAAAGCACAGATACGCAGTATTTT.

The chain joins TRBV6-1 to TRBJ1-1, with D hard to call. V dropped 4 bases and J dropped 0 bases, with 6 bases sitting between them. CDR3 length equals 13 residues. Germline CDR1 reads MNHNS; CDR2 reads SASEGT. The CDR3 region is CASSAGVNTEAFF. CDR3 DNA: TGTGCCAGCAGTGCGGGAGTGAACACTGAAGCTTTCTTT.

This clonotype was found a few times. V is TRBV15 and J is TRBJ1-6, with 7 bases lining up with TRBD1. CDR1 LNHNV and CDR2 YYDKDF come from the germline V gene (reference sequence). This CDR3 comprises 15 residues. J was trimmed by 6 bases and V by 0 bases; bases with no gene match: 2. This chain's CDR3 is CATSREGGRNSPLHF. As DNA, the CDR3 is TGTGCCACCAGCAGAGAAGGGGGCCGTAATTCACCCCTCCACTTT.

CDR3 in amino acids: CASSTGPFTSGGRSWNEQFF. CDR3 nucleotide sequence: TGTGCCAGCAGCACCGGACCTTTCACTAGCGGGGGACGTTCTTGGAATGAGCAGTTCTTC. The chain couples TRBV7-4 to TRBJ2-1, with 11 nucleotides matching TRBD2. Germline CDR1 and CDR2: SGHVT and SQSDAQ. This CDR3 region has 20 residues. V dropped 5 bases and J dropped 7; count of bases not matched to a gene: 22.

This clonotype appeared a few times. The CDR3: CASSQRGAVSEQFF. The CDR3, as DNA: TGTGCCAGCAGCCAGCGGGGCGCGGTCAGTGAGCAGTTCTTC. The gene calls are TRBV12-3 or TRBV12-4 and TRBJ2-1; the match to TRBD2 covers 7 bases. The V and J ends lost 6 bases and 9 bases, in that order; junction bases with no gene match: 11. This CDR3 is built from 14 residues.

The rearrangement uses TRBV28 and TRBJ1-1, with TRBD1 matching over 11 bases. V shed 6 bases and J 5 bases; nucleotides not matched to a gene: 11. Germline assignment: CDR1 MDHEN and CDR2 SYDVKM. The CDR3 length is 16 residues. The CDR3 is CASSHLGQGAGTEAFF. In DNA, the CDR3 is TGTGCCAGCAGCCACCTCGGACAGGGGGCAGGGACTGAAGCTTTCTTT.

This clonotype was counted many times. The chain employs TRBV20-1 and TRBJ2-5, with D tentatively TRBD2 (5 bases). The CDR3 runs to 14 residues. The germline V gene encodes CDR1 DFQATT and CDR2 SNEGSKA (reference sequence). Trimming shortened V by 4 bases and J by 5 bases, and 17 bases separated the two germline ends. CDR3 protein: CSATSAGRGETQYF. The CDR3, as DNA: TGCAGTGCTACTTCGGCGGGCCGAGGGGAGACCCAGTACTTC.

The chain links TRBV19 to TRBJ1-1; 7 bases are shared with TRBD1. The trim removed 7 bases at V and 1 base at J, leaving 6 bases unmatched. The CDR3 totals 14 residues. Germline loops: CDR1 LNHDA, CDR2 SQIVND (reference sequence). The CDR3 region has the DNA TGTGCCAGTAAGAGGACAGGAACGAACACTGAAGCTTTCTTT. This codes for CASKRTGTNTEAFF.